This TCR beta chain emerged from a study of blood T cell repertoires in COVID-19. Study-wide context: There were acute and convalescent COVID-19 samples, and they came from the United States, Italy and Spain.

Per the authors' pipeline: From reference gene primer amplification, estimates of nucleated cell counts were derived. Method: immunoSEQ multiplex PCR; TCRdb's copy keeps in-frame clones and lacks some. The DNA gave D and trimming, while V, J and clone size come from that table. The sample has about 190,000 clones; about four fifths are singletons. CDR3 length equals 19 residues. V lost 6 bases to trimming and J lost 0 bases; unmatched junction nucleotides: 12. The germline V gene encodes CDR1 LNHDA and CDR2 SQIVND (reference sequence). Source material: peripheral blood. This chain uses TRBV19 with TRBJ2-6; 9 bases are a match to TRBD1. This receptor was obtained from a woman in her 70s with active or convalescent COVID-19. CDR3 amino acids: CASSPTGTGLPSGANVLTF. In DNA, the CDR3 is TGTGCCAGTAGCCCTACCGGGACAGGGCTCCCCTCTGGGGCCAACGTCCTGACTTTC.